The present T cell receptor (beta chain) was sequenced within a study of T-cell memory formation after mild COVID-19. About this clonotype itself: What it binds is not known.

Employing constant-segment primers, 5'RACE generated TCR alpha and TCR beta cDNA libraries bearing sample barcodes and UMIs. Using its own MiXCR run on the 5' RACE reads, TCRdb lists one record per CDR3 protein. The sample records about 130,000 distinct CDR3 sequences, about 18% being singletons. Study results and caveats: CD4/CD8 balance held among clones contracting day 15 to 85, and later expanders leaned CD4+. Among CD4+ contracting clones, most were CM and EM, and CD8+ ones EMRA.

The TCR originated in a man aged 18-30 years who had mild COVID-19 (a few samples of this study predate the infection). Cell type and time point are not known. The sample comprised PBMCs or a T cell subset sorted from them (not recorded which).

The CDR3 coding sequence is TGTGCCAGCAACTCGTGGGCAGAATATCAGCCCCAGCATTTT. This sequence encodes CASNSWAEYQPQHF. This rearrangement joins TRBV5-8 to TRBJ1-5; no reliable D call. In germline, CDR1 is SGHTS, CDR2 YDEGEE. The CDR3 has 14 residues. V dropped 6 bases and J dropped 5 bases, with 15 bases sitting between them.